The 6 T cell receptor beta chains in this list originate from one sample, sequenced in a study of blood T cell repertoires in COVID-19. Here immunoSEQ multiplex PCR was the method, and the copy in TCRdb shows in-frame clones only, minus some. The sample carries about 190,000 clones, approximately 88% recorded once. Sequencing input: PBMCs or T cells enriched from blood (not recorded which). The source is a woman in her thirties who had recovered from COVID-19.

This chain uses TRBV7-8 with TRBJ1-5, with D maybe TRBD1 (5 bases). The CDR3 has 14 amino acids. Trimming left V 5 bases short and J 9 bases short, with 17 bases between. Per the germline V gene, CDR1 is SGHVS and CDR2 is FQNEAQ. The CDR3 is CASSLDSQVRPQHF. The CDR3 DNA is TGTGCCAGCAGCCTCGACAGTCAGGTGAGGCCCCAGCATTTT.

The V and J genes are TRBV5-1 and TRBJ1-3; the D is unclear. The CDR3 runs 17 residues. Trimming stripped 0 bases from V and 0 bases from J, with 13 bases between. Per germline, CDR1 SGHRS and CDR2 YFSETQ. The CDR3 sequence is CASSLAGAVSSGNTIYF. CDR3 bases: TGCGCCAGCAGCTTGGCCGGAGCCGTCTCCTCTGGAAACACCATATATTTT.

The gene calls are TRBV19 and TRBJ1-2; TRBD1 aligns across 9 bases. Germline CDR1 and CDR2: LNHDA and SQIVND (reference sequence). V was pared by 5 bases and J by 1 base, with 5 bases of the junction left unmatched. The CDR3 length is 15 residues. CDR3 protein: CASSPGQGLNYGYTF. CDR3 in DNA: TGTGCCAGTAGTCCCGGACAGGGGCTTAACTATGGCTACACCTTC.

This CDR3 reads CASGGGTPTREQFF. The CDR3 DNA is TGCGCCAGCGGAGGGGGCACCCCCACAAGGGAGCAGTTCTTC. V is TRBV5-1 and J is TRBJ2-1; possible D gene TRBD1, 7 bases. This CDR3 has 14 residues. Germline V lookup: CDR1 SGHRS, CDR2 YFSETQ. V lost 7 bases, J lost 10 bases, and 21 bases lay in between.

The gene calls are TRBV5-1 and TRBJ2-3; 10 bases line up with TRBD1. With V trimmed by 0 bases and J by 6 bases, 7 bases remained unmatched. The CDR3 has 16 amino acids. The germline V gene has CDR1 SGHRS and CDR2 YFSETQ. CDR3 coding DNA: TGCGCCAGCAGCTTGGCCGAAGGACAGGGGGGTGATACGCAGTATTTT. This codes for CASSLAEGQGGDTQYF.

The chain has TRBV28 and TRBJ1-3, with D tentatively TRBD1 (6 bases). Trimming took 3 bases from V and 0 from J, leaving 15 bases between them. CDR1 and CDR2 (germline): MDHEN, SYDVKM. The CDR3 totals 17 residues. The DNA for the CDR3 is TGTGCCAGCAGTTTCCAAGTCGACAGGAGCTCTGGAAACACCATATATTTT. This translates into CASSFQVDRSSGNTIYF. Full variable domain (outside the CDR3, taken from reference TRBV28 and TRBJ1-3): DVKVTQSSRYLVKRTGEKVFLECVQDMDHENMFWYRQDPGLGLRLIYFSYDVKMKEKGDIPEGYSVSREKKERFSLILESASTNQTSMYLCASSFQVDRSSGNTIYFGEGSWLTVV.